The rows below give T cell receptor beta chains drawn from one sample of a study of T cell changes during pregnancy in multiple sclerosis. Assay used: immunoSEQ multiplex PCR; TCRdb lists only in-frame clones, some missing. The sample records 75,000 to 85,000 clones, around 93% being singletons. The specimen comprised peripheral blood, sampled in the second trimester of pregnancy. The receptors originated from a female donor with multiple sclerosis, enrolled in a pregnancy study. Each CDR3 is given with its conserved first and last residue. D genes are given only for firm matches. The size entry is marked missing in some rows and otherwise reads once, few, many or a size class.

size	V	D	J	CDR3	DNA
NA	TRBV9	NA	TRBJ2-3	CASSVVPSSTDTQYF	TGTGCCAGCAGCGTAGTCCCGTCTAGCACAGATACGCAGTATTTT
NA	TRBV13	NA	TRBJ1-2	CASSRDSNYGYTF	TGTGCCAGCAGTAGGGACTCGAACTATGGCTACACCTTC
NA	TRBV27	TRBD2	TRBJ2-1	CASRDSGGSSYNEQFF	TGTGCCAGCAGGGACTCGGGGGGAAGCTCCTACAATGAGCAGTTCTTC
NA	TRBV5-1	NA	TRBJ2-2	CASSSHFQGVGELFF	TGCGCCAGCAGCTCCCACTTCCAGGGTGTCGGGGAGCTGTTTTTT
NA	TRBV7-9	TRBD1	TRBJ1-5	CASSSTGQGAYQPQHF	TGTGCCAGCAGCTCCACCGGACAGGGAGCTTATCAGCCCCAGCATTTT
NA	TRBV12-5	TRBD2	TRBJ2-1	CASGLGLAATNEQFF	TGTGCTAGTGGTTTGGGGCTAGCGGCGACCAATGAGCAGTTCTTC
NA	TRBV6-5	TRBD1	TRBJ1-1	CASSPPDRRGTEAFF	TGTGCCAGCAGTCCCCCGGACAGGAGAGGAACTGAAGCTTTCTTT
few	TRBV29-1	NA	TRBJ2-6	CSTAETVGSGANVLTF	TGCAGCACCGCCGAGACAGTGGGTTCTGGGGCCAACGTCCTGACTTTC
NA	TRBV14	NA	TRBJ1-3	CASSQGGRSSGNTIYF	TGTGCCAGCAGCCAAGGGGGGCGGTCCTCTGGAAACACCATATATTTT
NA	TRBV6-5	TRBD1	TRBJ2-7	CASGTGYEQYF	TGTGCCAGCGGGACAGGCTACGAGCAGTACTTC
once	TRBV11-2	NA	TRBJ2-7	CASSLDPGAAEQYF	TGTGCCAGCAGCTTAGATCCCGGAGCGGCCGAGCAGTACTTC
NA	TRBV5-5	TRBD1	TRBJ2-5	CASSSGQGAETQYF	TGTGCCAGCAGCTCCGGACAGGGGGCAGAGACCCAGTACTTC
NA	TRBV6-1	NA	TRBJ1-5	CASSEAGGSWQPQHF	TGTGCCAGCAGTGAAGCTGGAGGGTCGTGGCAGCCCCAGCATTTT
NA	TRBV27	NA	TRBJ1-2	CASSPGRRLYGYTF	TGTGCCAGCAGCCCGGGTCGGAGGCTCTATGGCTACACCTTC
NA	TRBV9	TRBD2	TRBJ2-1	CASNDQLAGGPGNEQFF	TGTGCCAGCAACGACCAACTAGCGGGGGGGCCGGGCAATGAGCAGTTCTTC
NA	TRBV11-2	TRBD2	TRBJ2-7	CASRPAGGTYEQYF	TGTGCCAGCAGACCAGCGGGGGGGACCTACGAGCAGTACTTC
once	TRBV11-2	TRBD2	TRBJ2-3	CASSLATSGGVTDTQYF	TGTGCCAGCAGCTTAGCGACTAGCGGGGGAGTAACAGATACGCAGTATTTT
once	TRBV6-5	NA	TRBJ1-1	CASSYFGTQSTEAFF	TGTGCCAGCAGTTACTTTGGGACACAGAGCACTGAAGCTTTCTTT
NA	TRBV29-1	TRBD1	TRBJ2-5	CSVVPQGAQETQYF	TGCAGCGTTGTGCCTCAGGGGGCCCAAGAGACCCAGTACTTC
NA	TRBV5-1	NA	TRBJ2-2	CASSFTGENTGELFF	TGCGCCAGCAGCTTTACAGGAGAGAACACCGGGGAGCTGTTTTTT
NA	TRBV4-2	TRBD1	TRBJ1-5	CASSQEDRSNQPQHF	TGTGCCAGCAGCCAGGAGGACAGGAGCAATCAGCCCCAGCATTTT
NA	TRBV9	TRBD2	TRBJ2-1	CASSVEGLAGYNEQFF	TGTGCCAGCAGCGTAGAGGGACTAGCGGGATACAATGAGCAGTTCTTC
NA	TRBV27	NA	TRBJ2-7	CASSTGESSYEQYF	TGTGCCAGCAGTACCGGGGAAAGCTCCTACGAGCAGTACTTC
NA	TRBV29-1	TRBD1	TRBJ1-2	CSVNTGGGGYTF	TGCAGCGTAAACACAGGGGGTGGGGGCTACACCTTC
few	TRBV7-9	NA	TRBJ1-2	CASSLAQALYGYTF	TGTGCCAGCAGCTTAGCACAGGCGTTGTATGGCTACACCTTC
few	TRBV9	NA	TRBJ2-2	CASSVAPGNTGELFF	TGTGCCAGCAGCGTAGCCCCGGGGAACACCGGGGAGCTGTTTTTT
NA	TRBV4-1	TRBD1	TRBJ1-4	CASSQPHRGENEKLFF	TGCGCCAGCAGCCAGCCCCACAGGGGCGAGAATGAAAAACTGTTTTTT
NA	TRBV13	NA	TRBJ2-2	CASSGGGESGELFF	TGTGCCAGCAGCGGCGGGGGCGAGTCCGGGGAGCTGTTTTTT
NA	TRBV4-1	TRBD1	TRBJ1-3	CASSQLDRGRRNTIYF	TGCGCCAGCAGCCAGTTGGACAGGGGGCGAAGAAACACCATATATTTT
once	TRBV19	TRBD1	TRBJ2-7	CASATGGQLPLEQYF	TGTGCCAGTGCAACAGGGGGGCAACTACCGCTCGAGCAGTACTTC
NA	TRBV9	NA	TRBJ1-3	CASSGDREAGNTIYF	TGTGCCAGCAGCGGGGATAGGGAGGCTGGAAACACCATATATTTT
NA	TRBV13	NA	TRBJ2-7	CASSLGRDYEQYF	TGTGCCAGCAGCTTAGGCAGGGACTACGAGCAGTACTTC
NA	TRBV6-6	NA	TRBJ1-1	CASSRDTGNNTEAFF	TGTGCCAGCAGTCGGGACACAGGGAACAACACTGAAGCTTTCTTT
NA	TRBV9	NA	TRBJ1-6	CASSDVSSYNSPLHF	TGTGCCAGCAGCGACGTTAGCTCCTATAATTCACCCCTCCACTTT
NA	TRBV25-1	TRBD2	TRBJ2-7	CASSIAGGPVEQYF	TGTGCCAGCAGTATAGCGGGGGGGCCGGTCGAGCAGTACTTC
NA	TRBV20-1	NA	TRBJ1-1	CSASEAFF	TGCAGTGCCAGTGAAGCTTTCTTT
NA	TRBV7-3	TRBD1	TRBJ2-7	CASSSSPGQGYEQYF	TGTGCCAGCAGCTCATCCCCGGGACAGGGCTACGAGCAGTACTTC
NA	TRBV19	NA	TRBJ1-2	CASRERGGYGYTF	TGTGCCAGTAGGGAGCGGGGGGGCTATGGCTACACCTTC
NA	TRBV13	TRBD2	TRBJ2-5	CASRLAGEETQYF	TGTGCCAGCAGGTTAGCGGGGGAGGAGACCCAGTACTTC
NA	TRBV5-8	TRBD1	TRBJ2-7	CASSLGTGISYEQYF	TGTGCCAGCAGCTTGGGGACAGGAATTTCCTACGAGCAGTACTTC
NA	TRBV6-4	TRBD1	TRBJ1-2	CASSDSAGQGNYGYTF	TGTGCCAGCAGTGACTCCGCGGGACAGGGGAACTATGGCTACACCTTC
NA	TRBV6-5	NA	TRBJ2-5	CASSLGGGLQETQYF	TGTGCCAGCAGTTTAGGGGGGGGCTTACAAGAGACCCAGTACTTC
NA	TRBV4-1	TRBD1	TRBJ2-2	CASSQLDRGWGELFF	TGCGCCAGCAGCCAACTGGACAGGGGCTGGGGGGAGCTGTTTTTT
NA	TRBV2	NA	TRBJ2-5	CASRIASTTGETQYF	TGTGCCAGCAGGATAGCGTCAACGACGGGGGAGACCCAGTACTTC
NA	TRBV4-1	TRBD2	TRBJ2-4	CASSQGEGLAGASRDF	TGCGCCAGCAGCCAAGGGGAGGGACTAGCGGGGGCCTCTCGAGACTTC
NA	TRBV19	NA	TRBJ2-1	CASSISPLTSYHEQFF	TGTGCCAGTAGTATTTCCCCTCTAACTAGCTACCATGAGCAGTTCTTC
NA	TRBV7-8	NA	TRBJ2-7	CASSSTRVSYEQYF	TGTGCCAGCAGCTCGACACGCGTCTCCTACGAGCAGTACTTC
NA	TRBV29-1	TRBD1	TRBJ2-7	CSVWGLTGDREQYF	TGCAGCGTTTGGGGCCTGACAGGGGACCGCGAGCAGTACTTC
once	TRBV6-5	NA	TRBJ1-5	CASSPSPPRGQPQHF	TGTGCCAGCAGTCCGAGCCCCCCTAGGGGTCAGCCCCAGCATTTT
NA	TRBV5-4	NA	TRBJ1-6	CASSLEGNSPLHF	TGTGCCAGCAGCTTGGAGGGGAATTCACCCCTCCACTTT
NA	TRBV11-3	NA	TRBJ2-7	CASSLDPNYEQYF	TGTGCCAGCAGTCTAGACCCAAACTACGAGCAGTACTTC
few	TRBV2	NA	TRBJ1-1	CATKGGPVGVGTEAFF	TGTGCCACCAAAGGAGGACCTGTGGGAGTAGGCACTGAAGCTTTCTTT
NA	TRBV5-1	TRBD2	TRBJ2-1	CASGGAGYNEQFF	TGCGCCAGCGGAGGAGCGGGATACAATGAGCAGTTCTTC
NA	TRBV5-1	TRBD1	TRBJ1-2	CASSRGQDGYTF	TGCGCCAGCAGCCGGGGACAGGATGGCTACACCTTC
once	TRBV11-2	TRBD1	TRBJ2-7	CASRIPGQGTGEQYF	TGTGCCAGCAGAATCCCGGGACAGGGTACGGGGGAGCAGTACTTC
once	TRBV18	NA	TRBJ1-1	CASSPTGQGDTEAFF	TGTGCCAGCTCACCGACTGGACAAGGGGACACTGAAGCTTTCTTT
NA	TRBV11-2	TRBD1	TRBJ1-1	CASTPKTGVEAFF	TGTGCCAGCACCCCTAAGACAGGGGTCGAGGCTTTCTTT
NA	TRBV9	NA	TRBJ1-1	CASSAAIGNTEAFF	TGTGCCAGCAGCGCCGCGATCGGGAACACTGAAGCTTTCTTT
NA	TRBV11-2	TRBD2	TRBJ2-3	CASSATSGGPTDTQYF	TGTGCCAGCAGCGCGACTAGCGGGGGCCCTACAGATACGCAGTATTTT